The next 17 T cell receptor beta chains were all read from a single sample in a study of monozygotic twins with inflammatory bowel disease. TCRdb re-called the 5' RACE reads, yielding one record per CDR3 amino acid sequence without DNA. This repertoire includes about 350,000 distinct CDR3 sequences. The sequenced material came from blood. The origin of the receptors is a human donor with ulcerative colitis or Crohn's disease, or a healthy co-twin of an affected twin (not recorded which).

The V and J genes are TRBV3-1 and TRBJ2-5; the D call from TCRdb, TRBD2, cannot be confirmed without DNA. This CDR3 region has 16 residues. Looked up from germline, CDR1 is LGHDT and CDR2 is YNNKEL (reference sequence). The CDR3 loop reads CASSPGTSGRQETQYF.

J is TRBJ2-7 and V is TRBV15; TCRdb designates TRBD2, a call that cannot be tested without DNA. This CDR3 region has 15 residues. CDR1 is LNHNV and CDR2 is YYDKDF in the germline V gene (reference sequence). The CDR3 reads CATSRELAGDYEQYF.

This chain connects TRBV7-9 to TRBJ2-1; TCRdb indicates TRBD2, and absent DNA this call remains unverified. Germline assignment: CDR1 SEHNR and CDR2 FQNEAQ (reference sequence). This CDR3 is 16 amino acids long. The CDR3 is CASSQRLAGVGDEQFF.

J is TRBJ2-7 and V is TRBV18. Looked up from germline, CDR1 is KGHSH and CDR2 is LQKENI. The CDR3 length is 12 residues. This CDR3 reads CASSPGGNEQYF.

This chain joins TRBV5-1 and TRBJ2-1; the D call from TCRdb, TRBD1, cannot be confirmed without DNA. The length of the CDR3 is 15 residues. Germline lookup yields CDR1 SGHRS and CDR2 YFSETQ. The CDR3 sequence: CASSLVVGSGNEQFF.

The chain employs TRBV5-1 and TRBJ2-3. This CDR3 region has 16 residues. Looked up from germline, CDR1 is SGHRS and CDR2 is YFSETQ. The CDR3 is CASSLAFGLSSDTQYF. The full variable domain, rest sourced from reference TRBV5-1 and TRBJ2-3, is KAGVTQTPRYLIKTRGQQVTLSCSPISGHRSVSWYQQTPGQGLQFLFEYFSETQRNKGNFPGRFSGRQFSNSRSEMNVSTLELGDSALYLCASSLAFGLSSDTQYFGPGTRLTVL.

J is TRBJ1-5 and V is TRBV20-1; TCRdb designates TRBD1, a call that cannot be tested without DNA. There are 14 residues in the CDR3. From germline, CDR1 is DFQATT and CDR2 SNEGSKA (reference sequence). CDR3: CSASLTGGNQPQHF.

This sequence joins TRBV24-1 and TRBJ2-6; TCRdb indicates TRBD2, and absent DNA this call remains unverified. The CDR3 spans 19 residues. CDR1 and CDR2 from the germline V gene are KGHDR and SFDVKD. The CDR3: CATSDSSSQLLSGANVLTF.

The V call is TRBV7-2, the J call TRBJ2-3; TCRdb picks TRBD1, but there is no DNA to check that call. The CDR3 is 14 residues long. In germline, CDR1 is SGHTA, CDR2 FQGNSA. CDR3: CASSSKTGTDTQYF.

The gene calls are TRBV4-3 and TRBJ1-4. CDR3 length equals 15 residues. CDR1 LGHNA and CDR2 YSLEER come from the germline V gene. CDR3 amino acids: CASSQDDGENEKLFF.

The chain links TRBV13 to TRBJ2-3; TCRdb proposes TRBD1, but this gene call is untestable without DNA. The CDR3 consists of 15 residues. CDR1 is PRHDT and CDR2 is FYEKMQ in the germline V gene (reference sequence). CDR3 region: CASSFRDRGKDTQYF. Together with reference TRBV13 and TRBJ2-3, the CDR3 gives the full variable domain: AAGVIQSPRHLIKEKRETATLKCYPIPRHDTVYWYQQGPGQDPQFLISFYEKMQSDKGSIPDRFSAQQFSDYHSELNMSSLELGDSALYFCASSFRDRGKDTQYFGPGTRLTVL.

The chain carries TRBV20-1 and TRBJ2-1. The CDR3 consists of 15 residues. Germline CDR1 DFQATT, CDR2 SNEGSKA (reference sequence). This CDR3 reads CSALFLGGSYNEQFF.

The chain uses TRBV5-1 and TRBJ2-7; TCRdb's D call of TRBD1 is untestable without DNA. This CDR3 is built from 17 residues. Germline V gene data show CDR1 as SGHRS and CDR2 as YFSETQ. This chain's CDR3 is CASSLVKSPTGDNEQYF.

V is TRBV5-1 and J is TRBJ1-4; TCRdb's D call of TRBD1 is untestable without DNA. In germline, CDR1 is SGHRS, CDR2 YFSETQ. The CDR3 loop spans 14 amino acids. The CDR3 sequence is CASSRTGFGEKLFF.

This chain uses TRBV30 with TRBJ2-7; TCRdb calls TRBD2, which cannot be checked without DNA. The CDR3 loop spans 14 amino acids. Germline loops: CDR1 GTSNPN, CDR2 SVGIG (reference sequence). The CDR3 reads CAWSTGVGSYEQYF.

CDR3: CASTFGGLHSPLHF. The rearrangement joins TRBV27 to TRBJ1-6; the TRBD1 assignment by TCRdb is unverifiable without DNA. There are 14 residues in the CDR3. In germline, CDR1 is MNHEY, CDR2 SMNVEV (reference sequence).

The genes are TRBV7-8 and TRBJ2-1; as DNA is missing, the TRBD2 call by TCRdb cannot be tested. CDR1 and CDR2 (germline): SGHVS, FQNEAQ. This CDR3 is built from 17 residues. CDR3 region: CASSLAGTSNWGNEQFF.